Detailed here is one T cell receptor (beta chain). Antigen: not known. Systemic immunosuppression or a history of autoimmune disease excluded patients. The CDR3 spans 16 residues. V lost 0 bases, J lost 2 bases, and 13 bases lay in between. Germline CDR1 reads KGHSH; CDR2 reads LQKENI. Generated by immunoSEQ multiplex PCR, the TCRdb table keeps only in-frame clones and is missing some. The sample includes tens of thousands of clones, around nine tenths of them seen just once. The data were obtained in a study of OX40 agonist ivuxolimab in advanced cancers. Study background: An agonistic anti-OX40 (CD134) antibody, ivuxolimab, was used to treat the patients. Broader study findings: At 0.1 to 3.0 mg/kg and by week 6, clonal expansion occurred in CD4+ and CD8+ blood T cells. Fewer expanded clones were found on average in CD4+ than in CD8+ T cells.

Sequencing used CD4+ or CD8+ T cells sorted from blood, obtained in a trial of the OX40 agonist ivuxolimab. The receptor was derived from an adult with an advanced solid tumor such as melanoma, head and neck, liver or kidney cancer. The genes are TRBV18 and TRBJ1-1; maybe TRBD1 (5 bases). CDR3 sequence: CASSPPFGQGNTEAFF. The CDR3 coding sequence is TGTGCCAGCTCACCACCGTTCGGCCAGGGAAACACTGAAGCTTTCTTT. Looking up the rest from reference TRBV18 and TRBJ1-1 gives the full variable domain: NAGVMQNPRHLVRRRGQEARLRCSPMKGHSHVYWYRQLPEEGLKFMVYLQKENIIDESGMPKERFSAEFPKEGPSILRIQQVVRGDSAAYFCASSPPFGQGNTEAFFGQGTRLTVV.